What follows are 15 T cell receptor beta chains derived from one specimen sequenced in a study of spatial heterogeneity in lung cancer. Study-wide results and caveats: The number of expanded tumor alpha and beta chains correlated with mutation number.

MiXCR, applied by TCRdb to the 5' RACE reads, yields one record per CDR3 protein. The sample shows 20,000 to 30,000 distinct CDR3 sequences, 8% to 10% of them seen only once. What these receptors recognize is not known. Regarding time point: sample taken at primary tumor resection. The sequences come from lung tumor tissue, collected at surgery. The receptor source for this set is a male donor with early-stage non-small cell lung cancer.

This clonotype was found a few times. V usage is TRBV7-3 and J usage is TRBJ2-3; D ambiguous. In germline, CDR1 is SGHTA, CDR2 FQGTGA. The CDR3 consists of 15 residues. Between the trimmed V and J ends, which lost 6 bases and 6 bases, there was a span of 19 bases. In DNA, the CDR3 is TGTGCCAGCAGTCCCGTTACTGGATTTACCGATACGCAGTATTTT. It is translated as CASSPVTGFTDTQYF.

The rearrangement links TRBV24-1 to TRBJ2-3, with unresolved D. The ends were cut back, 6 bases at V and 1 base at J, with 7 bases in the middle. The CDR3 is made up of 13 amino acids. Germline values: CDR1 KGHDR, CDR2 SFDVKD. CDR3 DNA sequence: TGTGCCACCAGTTCCCCCGGCACAGATACGCAGTATTTT. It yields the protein CATSSPGTDTQYF.

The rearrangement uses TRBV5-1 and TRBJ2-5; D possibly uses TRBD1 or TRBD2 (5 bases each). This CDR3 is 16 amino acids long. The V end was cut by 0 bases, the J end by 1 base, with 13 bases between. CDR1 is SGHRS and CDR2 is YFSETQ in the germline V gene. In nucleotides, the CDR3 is TGCGCCAGCAGCTTGGCGGGGCGAAGAGGCCAAGAGACCCAGTACTTC. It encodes CASSLAGRRGQETQYF.

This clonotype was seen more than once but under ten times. The CDR3 DNA reads TGTGCCAGCACCCCTGGACAGGGGACCTACAATGAGCAGTTCTTC. Residues: CASTPGQGTYNEQFF. The gene calls are TRBV7-9 and TRBJ2-1; 9 bases align to TRBD1. The germline CDR1 and CDR2 sequences are SEHNR and FQNEAQ (reference sequence). CDR3 length: 15 amino acids. Losses at the gene ends were 7 bases for V and 2 bases for J; bases not matched to a gene: 6.

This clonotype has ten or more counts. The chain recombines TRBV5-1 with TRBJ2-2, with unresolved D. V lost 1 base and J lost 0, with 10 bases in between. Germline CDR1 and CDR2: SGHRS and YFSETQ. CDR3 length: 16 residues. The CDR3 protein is CASSLPATANTGELFF. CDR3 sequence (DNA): TGCGCCAGCAGCTTGCCAGCTACAGCGAACACCGGGGAGCTGTTTTTT.

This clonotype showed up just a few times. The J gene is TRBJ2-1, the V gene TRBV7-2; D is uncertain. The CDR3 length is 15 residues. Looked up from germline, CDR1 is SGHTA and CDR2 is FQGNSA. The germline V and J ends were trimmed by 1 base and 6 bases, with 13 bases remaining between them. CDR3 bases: TGTGCCAGCAGCTTAGTAAAGGGCCTTGGCAATGAGCAGTTCTTC. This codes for CASSLVKGLGNEQFF.

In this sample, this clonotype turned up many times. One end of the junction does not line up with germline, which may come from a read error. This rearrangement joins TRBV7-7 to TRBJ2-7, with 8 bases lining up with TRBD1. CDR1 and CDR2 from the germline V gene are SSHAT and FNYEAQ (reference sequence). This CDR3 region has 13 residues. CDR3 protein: CASSFDRGYEQYF. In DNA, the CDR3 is TGTGCTAGCAGCTTCGACAGGGGATACGAGCAGTACTTC.

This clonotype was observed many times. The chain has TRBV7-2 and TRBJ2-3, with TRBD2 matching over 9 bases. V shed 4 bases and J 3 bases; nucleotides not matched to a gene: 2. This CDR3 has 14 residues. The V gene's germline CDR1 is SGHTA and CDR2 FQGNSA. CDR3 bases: TGTGCCAGCAGCTCCGGACTAGCGACAGATACGCAGTATTTT. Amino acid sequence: CASSSGLATDTQYF.

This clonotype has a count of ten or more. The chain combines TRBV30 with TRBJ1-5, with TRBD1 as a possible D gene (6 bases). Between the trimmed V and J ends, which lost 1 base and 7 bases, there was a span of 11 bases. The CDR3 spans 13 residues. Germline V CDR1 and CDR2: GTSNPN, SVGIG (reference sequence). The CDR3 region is CAWSAEGGQPQHF. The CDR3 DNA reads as TGTGCCTGGAGTGCTGAGGGGGGGCAGCCCCAGCATTTT.

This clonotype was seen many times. The CDR3 bases are TGTGCCAGCAGGCCCCTTAGCGGGGGGGAGACCGGGGAGCTGTTTTTT. Translated, it gives CASRPLSGGETGELFF. The chain is built from TRBV6-6 and TRBJ2-2; TRBD2 matches at 11 bases. The V segment lost 6 bases and the J segment 5 bases; nucleotides outside the gene matches: 8. Germline V lookup: CDR1 MNHNY, CDR2 SVGAGI (reference sequence). There are 16 residues in the CDR3.

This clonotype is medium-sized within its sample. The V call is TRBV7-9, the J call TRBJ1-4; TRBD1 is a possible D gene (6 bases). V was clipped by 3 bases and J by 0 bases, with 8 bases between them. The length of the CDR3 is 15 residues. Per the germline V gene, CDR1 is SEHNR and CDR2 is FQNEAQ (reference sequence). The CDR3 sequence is CASSFWTATNEKLFF. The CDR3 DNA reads TGTGCCAGCAGCTTTTGGACAGCAACTAATGAAAAACTGTTTTTT.

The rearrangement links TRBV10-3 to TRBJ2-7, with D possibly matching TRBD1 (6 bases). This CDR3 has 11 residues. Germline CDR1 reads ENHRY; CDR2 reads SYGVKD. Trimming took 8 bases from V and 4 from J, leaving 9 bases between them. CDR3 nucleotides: TGTGCCATCGCCCAGGGGTACGAGCAGTACTTC. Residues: CAIAQGYEQYF.

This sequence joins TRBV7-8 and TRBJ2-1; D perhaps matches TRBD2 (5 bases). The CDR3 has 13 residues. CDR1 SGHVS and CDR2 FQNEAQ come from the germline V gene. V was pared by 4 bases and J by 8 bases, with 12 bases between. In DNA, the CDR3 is TGTGCCAGCAGCTCCCCCGCGGAGGATGAGCAGTTCTTC. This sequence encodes CASSSPAEDEQFF.

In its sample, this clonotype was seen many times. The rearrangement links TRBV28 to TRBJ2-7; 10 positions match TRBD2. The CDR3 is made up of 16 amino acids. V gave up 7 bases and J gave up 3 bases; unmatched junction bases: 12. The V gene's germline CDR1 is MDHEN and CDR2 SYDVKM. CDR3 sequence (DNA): TGTGCCAGCAACCAAATGGGTAGCGGGGGGCTCTACGAGCAGTACTTC. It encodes CASNQMGSGGLYEQYF.

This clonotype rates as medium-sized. DNA for the CDR3: TGTGCCAGCAGCTTTAGCGGGAGTTTCGATGAGCAGTTCTTC. Amino acids: CASSFSGSFDEQFF. This rearrangement joins TRBV7-9 to TRBJ2-1; 9 nucleotides line up with TRBD2. The CDR3 runs to 14 residues. The V and J ends lost 3 bases and 8 bases, in that order; junction bases with no gene match: 5. CDR1 SEHNR and CDR2 FQNEAQ come from the germline V gene (reference sequence).